This section outlines one TCR beta chain sequence together with its context. How the authors handled the data: Amplification of reference gene primers provided the estimated nucleated cell counts. TCRdb keeps only in-frame clones here, not all; method: immunoSEQ multiplex PCR. V, J and clone size reflect that table, while D and trimming were determined from the DNA. The table includes just over 90,000 clones, 76% detected once. These data originate in a study of blood T cell repertoires in COVID-19. Study in general: The United States, Italy and Spain were the sources of the acute and convalescent COVID-19 samples. T cells, B-cell-depleted T cells, or PBMCs supplied cDNA or gDNA.

With 7 bases removed from V and 0 bases from J, the gap between germline ends came to 12 bases. Germline V lookup: CDR1 SQVTM, CDR2 ANQGSEA. The CDR3 has 13 residues. The sequenced sample was peripheral blood. This chain connects TRBV29-1 to TRBJ2-5; D not resolved. The TCR originated in a man in his sixties or seventies with acute or convalescent COVID-19. DNA of the CDR3: TGCAGCGCCCTGACTGGGTACCAAGAGACCCAGTACTTC. Protein: CSALTGYQETQYF.